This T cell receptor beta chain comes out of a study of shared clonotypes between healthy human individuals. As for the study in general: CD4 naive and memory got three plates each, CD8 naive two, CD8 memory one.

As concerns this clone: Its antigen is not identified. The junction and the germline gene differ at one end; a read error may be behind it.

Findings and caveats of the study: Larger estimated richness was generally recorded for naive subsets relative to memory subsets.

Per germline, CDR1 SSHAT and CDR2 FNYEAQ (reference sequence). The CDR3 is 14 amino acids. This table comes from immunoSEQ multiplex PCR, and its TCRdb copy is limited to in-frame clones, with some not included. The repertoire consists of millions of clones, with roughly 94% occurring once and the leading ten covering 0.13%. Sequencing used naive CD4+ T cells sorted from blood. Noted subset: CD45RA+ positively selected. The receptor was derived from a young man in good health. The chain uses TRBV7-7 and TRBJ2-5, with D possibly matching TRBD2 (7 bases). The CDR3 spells CASSYGGPGETQYF. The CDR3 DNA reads TGTGCTAGCAGCTACGGGGGGCCGGGGGAGACCCAGTACTTC. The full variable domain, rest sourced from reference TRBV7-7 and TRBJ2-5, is GAGVSQSPRYKVTKRGQDVTLRCDPISSHATLYWYQQALGQGPEFLTYFNYEAQPDKSGLPSDRFSAERPEGSISTLTIQRTEQRDSAMYRCASSYGGPGETQYFGPGTRLLVL.